This T cell receptor (beta chain) was profiled in a study of blood T cell repertoires in COVID-19. In the study overall: Sites in the United States, Italy and Spain provided acute and convalescent COVID-19 samples.

As processed by the authors: Amplified reference gene primers provided the basis for estimating nucleated cell counts. Using immunoSEQ multiplex PCR, the repertoire was profiled, and TCRdb retains in-frame clones only, with some absent. V, J and clone size are those of that table, while D and trimming were read from the DNA. This repertoire shows 85,000 to 120,000 clones, about 82% found once; its top ten account for approximately 6.2%. This clone was counted between two and nine times. Trimming pared 5 bases from V and 4 bases from J, leaving 12 bases between. Germline CDR1 reads SGHRS; CDR2 reads YFSETQ. This CDR3 contains 13 residues.

The sequence was obtained from a man at least 80 years old with COVID-19, enrolled during active disease. Sequencing input: peripheral blood. The J gene is TRBJ2-5, the V gene TRBV5-1, with a weak D call TRBD2 (6 bases). The CDR3 DNA sequence: TGCGCCAGCAGGGCGGGACTGGGAGAGACCCAGTACTTC. Protein product: CASRAGLGETQYF.